This T cell receptor (beta chain) was profiled in a study of blood T cell repertoires in COVID-19. Across the whole study: Donors in the United States, Italy and Spain gave samples during acute or convalescent COVID-19. The cDNA or gDNA used as material had been derived from T cells, B-cell-depleted T cells, or PBMCs.

In the original processing: Counts of nucleated cells, estimated from reference gene primer amplification, were obtained. The repertoire was sequenced with immunoSEQ multiplex PCR; TCRdb's copy has only in-frame clones and lacks some. The D gene and trimming were derived from the DNA, and the V and J assignments and clone size from that table. Among some 110,000 clones listed, 75% to 90% were seen once. CDR3 length: 11 amino acids. Trimming stripped 3 bases from V and 6 bases from J, with 8 bases between. Germline CDR1 GTSNPN, CDR2 SVGIG (reference sequence). The rearrangement uses TRBV30 and TRBJ1-2; D is uncertain. The sample taken for sequencing was peripheral blood. The sequence was collected from a man aged 25 to 40 with acute or convalescent COVID-19. CDR3 sequence (DNA): TGTGCCTGGAGCGCAGGAAATGGCTACACCTTC. The encoded protein is CAWSAGNGYTF.